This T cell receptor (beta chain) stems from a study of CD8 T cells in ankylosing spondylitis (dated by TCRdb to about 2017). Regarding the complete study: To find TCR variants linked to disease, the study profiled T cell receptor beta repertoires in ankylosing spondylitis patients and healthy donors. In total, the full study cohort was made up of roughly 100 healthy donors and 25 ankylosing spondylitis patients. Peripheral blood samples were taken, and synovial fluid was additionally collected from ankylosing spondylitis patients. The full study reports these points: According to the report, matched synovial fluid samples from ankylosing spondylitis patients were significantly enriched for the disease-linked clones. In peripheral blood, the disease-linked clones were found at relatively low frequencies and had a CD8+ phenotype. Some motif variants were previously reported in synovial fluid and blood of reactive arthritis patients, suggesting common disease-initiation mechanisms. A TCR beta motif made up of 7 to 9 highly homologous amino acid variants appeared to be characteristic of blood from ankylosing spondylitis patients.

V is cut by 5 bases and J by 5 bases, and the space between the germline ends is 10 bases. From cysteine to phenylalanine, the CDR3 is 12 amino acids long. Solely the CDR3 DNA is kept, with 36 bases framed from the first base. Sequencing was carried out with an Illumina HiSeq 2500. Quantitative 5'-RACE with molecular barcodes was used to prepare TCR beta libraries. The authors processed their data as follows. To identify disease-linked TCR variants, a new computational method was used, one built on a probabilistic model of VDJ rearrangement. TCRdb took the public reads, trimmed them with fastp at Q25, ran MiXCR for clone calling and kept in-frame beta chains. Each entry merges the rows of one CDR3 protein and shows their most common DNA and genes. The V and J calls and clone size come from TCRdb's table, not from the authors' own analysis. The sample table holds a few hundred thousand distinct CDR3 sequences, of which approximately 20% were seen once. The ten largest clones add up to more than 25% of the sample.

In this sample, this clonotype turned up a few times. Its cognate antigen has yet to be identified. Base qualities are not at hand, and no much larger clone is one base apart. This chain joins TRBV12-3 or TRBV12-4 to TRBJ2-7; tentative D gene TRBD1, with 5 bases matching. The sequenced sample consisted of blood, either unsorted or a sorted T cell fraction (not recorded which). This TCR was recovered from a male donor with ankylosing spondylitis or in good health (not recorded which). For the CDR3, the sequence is CASSDRWDEQYF. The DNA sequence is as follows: TGTGCCAGCAGTGACAGATGGGACGAGCAGTACTTC.